By share, the clone carrying this T cell receptor (beta chain) ranks as medium-sized. The antigen remains undetermined. There are 15 residues in the CDR3. V dropped 3 bases and J dropped 5; count of bases not matched to a gene: 4. The data belong to a study of metastatic and nonmetastatic thyroid tumors. Study-level information: Repertoire comparison spanned blood and tumor or nodule tissue of malignant and benign thyroid patients.

General observations from the study: It was reported that TCR beta diversity was significantly higher in malignant thyroid tumors than benign nodules, in blood and tumor.

Thyroid surgery had not been preceded by any treatment in any patient. Original handling: Construction of a distant-metastasis classifier for papillary thyroid cancer relied on CDR3 differences across clinicopathological groups. From the PCR reads, TCRdb re-called clones with MiXCR. TCRdb, not the authors, supplied the V and J calls. The sample records roughly 5,100 clones, approximately 24% being singletons. The rearrangement links TRBV12-3 or TRBV12-4 to TRBJ2-2, with 9 bases aligning to TRBD1. The sequence was obtained from a male donor with papillary thyroid cancer or a benign thyroid nodule (not recorded which). Some clones in this sample may be carry-over from other donors' samples. Material for sequencing was tumor tissue. The CDR3 DNA reads TGTGCCAGCAGTTTCCGGACAGGGGATACCGGGGAGCTGTTTTTT. Its protein is CASSFRTGDTGELFF.